This T cell receptor beta chain came from a study of blood T cell repertoires in COVID-19. The Seattle site enrolled patients during active infection and followed them longitudinally. V lost 4 bases to trimming and J lost 5 bases, with 17 bases between them. This CDR3 spans 15 amino acids. Germline V CDR1 and CDR2: MNHEY, SVGEGT. Sequencing was performed with immunoSEQ multiplex PCR; in TCRdb, only in-frame clones are kept and a portion is missing. The table shows a few hundred thousand clones, with about nine tenths occurring only once. This TCR was sampled from a woman aged 25 to 39 with COVID-19, enrolled during active disease. The rearrangement uses TRBV6-2 or TRBV6-3 and TRBJ2-5; the D gene is possibly TRBD2 (5 bases). The sequenced sample was peripheral blood. The DNA of the CDR3 is TGTGCCAGCAGTTTCCGGGGTTTTGGCTGGGAGACCCAGTACTTC. As protein: CASSFRGFGWETQYF.